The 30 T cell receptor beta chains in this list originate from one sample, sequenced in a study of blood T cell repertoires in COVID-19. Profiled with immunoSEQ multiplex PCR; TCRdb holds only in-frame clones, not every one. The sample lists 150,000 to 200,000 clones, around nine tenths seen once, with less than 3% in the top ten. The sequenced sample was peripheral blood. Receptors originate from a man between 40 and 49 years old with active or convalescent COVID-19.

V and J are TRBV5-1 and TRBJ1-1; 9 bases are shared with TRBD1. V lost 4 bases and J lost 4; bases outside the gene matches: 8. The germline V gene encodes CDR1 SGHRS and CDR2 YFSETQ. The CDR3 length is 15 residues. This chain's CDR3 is CASSPSQGAGTEAFF. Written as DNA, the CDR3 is TGCGCCAGCAGCCCGTCACAGGGGGCCGGCACTGAAGCTTTCTTT.

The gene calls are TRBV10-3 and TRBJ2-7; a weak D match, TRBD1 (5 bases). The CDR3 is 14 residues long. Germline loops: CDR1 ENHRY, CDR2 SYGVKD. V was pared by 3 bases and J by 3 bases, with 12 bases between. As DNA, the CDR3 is TGTGCCATCAGTGATCGGACATATAACTACGAGCAGTACTTC. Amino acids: CAISDRTYNYEQYF.

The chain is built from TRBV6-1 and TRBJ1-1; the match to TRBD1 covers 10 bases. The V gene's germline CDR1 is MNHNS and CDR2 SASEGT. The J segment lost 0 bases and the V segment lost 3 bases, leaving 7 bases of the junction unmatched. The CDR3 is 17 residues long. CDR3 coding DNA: TGTGCCAGCAGTGAGGGGACAGGGGCCCTCATGAACACTGAAGCTTTCTTT. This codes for CASSEGTGALMNTEAFF.

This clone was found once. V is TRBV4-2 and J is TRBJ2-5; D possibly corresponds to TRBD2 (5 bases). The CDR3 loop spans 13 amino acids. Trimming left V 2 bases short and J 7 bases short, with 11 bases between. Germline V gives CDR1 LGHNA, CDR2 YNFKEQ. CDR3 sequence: CASSQPPDLTQYF. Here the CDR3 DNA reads TGTGCCAGCAGCCAACCCCCGGACTTGACCCAGTACTTC.

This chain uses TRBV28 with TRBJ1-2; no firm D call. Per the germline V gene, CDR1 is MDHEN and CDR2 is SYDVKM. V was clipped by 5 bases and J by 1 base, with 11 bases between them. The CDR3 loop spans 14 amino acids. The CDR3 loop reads CASSGIEGNYGYTF. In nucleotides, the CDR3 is TGTGCCAGCAGTGGAATCGAGGGTAACTATGGCTACACCTTC.

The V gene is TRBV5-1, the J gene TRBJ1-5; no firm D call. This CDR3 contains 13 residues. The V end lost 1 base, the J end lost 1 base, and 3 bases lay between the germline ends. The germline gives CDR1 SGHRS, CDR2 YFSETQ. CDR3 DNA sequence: TGCGCCAGCAGCTTGTTAAGCAATCAGCCCCAGCATTTT. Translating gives CASSLLSNQPQHF.

CDR3 residues: CASSQASVTENIQYF. The DNA of the CDR3 is TGTGCCAGCAGCCAAGCGAGTGTGACAGAAAACATTCAGTACTTC. The genes are TRBV3-1 (or the pseudogene TRBV3-2) and TRBJ2-4, with D perhaps TRBD1 (5 bases). Trimming took off 1 base at V and 5 bases at J, with 12 bases between the two ends. Germline assignment: CDR1 LGHDT and CDR2 YNNKEL (reference sequence). The CDR3 runs 15 residues.

CDR3 in amino acids: CASRGAGGQSHTGELFF. CDR3 sequence (DNA): TGTGCCAGCAGGGGAGCGGGGGGCCAATCACACACCGGGGAGCTGTTTTTT. The chain recombines TRBV28 with TRBJ2-2; 9 bases are shared with TRBD2. CDR1 and CDR2 (germline): MDHEN, SYDVKM. The CDR3 contains 17 residues. V shed 6 bases, J shed 3 bases, and the junction held 11 bases outside the gene matches. The whole variable domain, remainder taken from reference TRBV28 and TRBJ2-2, is DVKVTQSSRYLVKRTGEKVFLECVQDMDHENMFWYRQDPGLGLRLIYFSYDVKMKEKGDIPEGYSVSREKKERFSLILESASTNQTSMYLCASRGAGGQSHTGELFFGEGSRLTVL.

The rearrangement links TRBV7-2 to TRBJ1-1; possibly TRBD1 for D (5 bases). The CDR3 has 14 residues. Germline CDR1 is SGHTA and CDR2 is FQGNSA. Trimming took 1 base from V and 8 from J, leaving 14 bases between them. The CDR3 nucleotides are TGTGCCAGCAGCTTAGTCCTAAGGGGAAAGGAAGCTTTCTTT. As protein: CASSLVLRGKEAFF.

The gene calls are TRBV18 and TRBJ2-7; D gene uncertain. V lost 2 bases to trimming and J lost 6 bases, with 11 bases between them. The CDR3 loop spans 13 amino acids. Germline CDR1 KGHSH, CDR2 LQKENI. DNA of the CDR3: TGTGCCAGCTCACCAAGCACAGATCGCGAGCAGTACTTC. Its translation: CASSPSTDREQYF.

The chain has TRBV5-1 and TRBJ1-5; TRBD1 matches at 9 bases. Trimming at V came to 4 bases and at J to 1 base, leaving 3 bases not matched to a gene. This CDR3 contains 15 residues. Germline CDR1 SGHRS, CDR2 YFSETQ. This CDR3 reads CASSPTGGSNQPQHF. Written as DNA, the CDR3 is TGCGCCAGCAGCCCGACAGGGGGAAGCAATCAGCCCCAGCATTTT.

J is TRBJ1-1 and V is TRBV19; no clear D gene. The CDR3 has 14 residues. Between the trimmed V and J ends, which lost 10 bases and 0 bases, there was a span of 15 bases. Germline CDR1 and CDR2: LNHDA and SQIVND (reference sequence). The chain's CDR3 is CATKREGLNTEAFF. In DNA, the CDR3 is TGTGCCACCAAACGGGAGGGATTGAACACTGAAGCTTTCTTT.

Here the CDR3 reads CATSGIGGQETQYF. In nucleotides, the CDR3 is TGTGCCACCAGCGGAATCGGGGGACAAGAGACCCAGTACTTC. The chain has TRBV15 and TRBJ2-5; a weak D match, TRBD2 (6 bases). The CDR3 consists of 14 residues. Trimming shortened V by 5 bases and J by 2 bases, and 12 bases separated the two germline ends. Germline V lookup: CDR1 LNHNV, CDR2 YYDKDF (reference sequence).

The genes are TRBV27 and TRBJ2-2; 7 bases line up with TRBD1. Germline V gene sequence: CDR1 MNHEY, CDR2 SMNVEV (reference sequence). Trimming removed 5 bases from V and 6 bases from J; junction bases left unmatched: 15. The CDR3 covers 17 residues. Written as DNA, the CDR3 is TGTGCCAGCAGTCCCCCAGGGGTTAGGGGGCGCGCCGGGGAGCTGTTTTTT. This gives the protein CASSPPGVRGRAGELFF.

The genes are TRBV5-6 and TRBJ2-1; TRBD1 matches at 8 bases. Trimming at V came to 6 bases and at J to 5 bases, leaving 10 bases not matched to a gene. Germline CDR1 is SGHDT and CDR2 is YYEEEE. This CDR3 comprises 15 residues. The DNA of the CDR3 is TGTGCCAGCACCGAATTCAGGGGGCCAAACAATGAGCAGTTCTTC. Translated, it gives CASTEFRGPNNEQFF.

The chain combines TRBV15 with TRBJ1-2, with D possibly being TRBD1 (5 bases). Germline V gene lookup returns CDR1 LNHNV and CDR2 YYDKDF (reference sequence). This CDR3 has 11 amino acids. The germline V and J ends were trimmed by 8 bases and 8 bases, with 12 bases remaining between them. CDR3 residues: CATSRGVGYTF. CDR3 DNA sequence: TGTGCCACCTCGCGGGGGGTGGGCTACACCTTC.

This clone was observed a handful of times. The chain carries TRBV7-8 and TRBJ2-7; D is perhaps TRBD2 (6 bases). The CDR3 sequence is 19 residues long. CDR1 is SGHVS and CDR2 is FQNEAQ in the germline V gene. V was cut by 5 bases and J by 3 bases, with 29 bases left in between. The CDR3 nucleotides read TGTGCCAGCAGCGGTTTAGGCGGATTTGCAGGAGGGGCGGACTACGAGCAGTACTTC. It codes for CASSGLGGFAGGADYEQYF.

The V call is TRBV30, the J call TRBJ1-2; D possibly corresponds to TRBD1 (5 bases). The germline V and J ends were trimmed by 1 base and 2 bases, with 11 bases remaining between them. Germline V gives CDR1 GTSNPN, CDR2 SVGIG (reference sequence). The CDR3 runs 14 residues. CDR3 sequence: CAWSGGRANYGYTF. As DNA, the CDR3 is TGTGCCTGGAGTGGGGGCAGGGCCAACTATGGCTACACCTTC. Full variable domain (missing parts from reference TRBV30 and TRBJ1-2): SQTIHQWPATLVQPVGSPLSLECTVEGTSNPNLYWYRQAAGRGLQLLFYSVGIGQISSEVPQNLSASRPQDRQFILSSKKLLLSDSGFYLCAWSGGRANYGYTFGSGTRLTVV.

Here the CDR3 reads CASSWGRASRYTF. CDR3 nucleotide sequence: TGTGCCAGCAGCTGGGGGCGCGCGTCTCGCTACACCTTC. The chain has TRBV14 and TRBJ1-2; tentatively, D is TRBD1 (6 bases). In germline, CDR1 is SGHDN, CDR2 FVKESK. This CDR3 region has 13 residues. The V and J ends lost 5 bases and 9 bases respectively, with 16 bases between them.

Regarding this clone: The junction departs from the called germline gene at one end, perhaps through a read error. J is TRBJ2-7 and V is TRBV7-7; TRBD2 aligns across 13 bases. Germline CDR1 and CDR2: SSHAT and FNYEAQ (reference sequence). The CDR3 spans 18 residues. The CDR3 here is CASSLDRGLAGHSYEQYF. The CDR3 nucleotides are TGTGCTAGCAGCTTAGATCGGGGACTAGCGGGGCACTCCTACGAGCAGTACTTC.

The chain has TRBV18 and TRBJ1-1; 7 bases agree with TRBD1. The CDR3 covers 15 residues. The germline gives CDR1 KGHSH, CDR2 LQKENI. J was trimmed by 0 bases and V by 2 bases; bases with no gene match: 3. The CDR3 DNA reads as TGTGCCAGCTCACCAGCGGGACAGTTGAACACTGAAGCTTTCTTT. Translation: CASSPAGQLNTEAFF.

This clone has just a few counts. In nucleotides, the CDR3 is TGTGCCAGCAGCCACCTTACCGGGGAGCTGTTTTTT. Its translation is CASSHLTGELFF. The rearrangement links TRBV4-2 to TRBJ2-2; D call uncertain. The ends were cut back, 3 bases at V and 5 bases at J, with 4 bases in the middle. Germline loops: CDR1 LGHNA, CDR2 YNFKEQ. The CDR3 covers 12 residues.

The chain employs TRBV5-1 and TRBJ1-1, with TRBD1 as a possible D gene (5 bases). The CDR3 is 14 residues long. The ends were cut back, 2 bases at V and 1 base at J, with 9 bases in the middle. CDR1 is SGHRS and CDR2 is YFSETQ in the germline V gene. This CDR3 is CASSLGATNTEAFF. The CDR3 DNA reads TGCGCCAGCAGCTTAGGGGCCACGAACACTGAAGCTTTCTTT.

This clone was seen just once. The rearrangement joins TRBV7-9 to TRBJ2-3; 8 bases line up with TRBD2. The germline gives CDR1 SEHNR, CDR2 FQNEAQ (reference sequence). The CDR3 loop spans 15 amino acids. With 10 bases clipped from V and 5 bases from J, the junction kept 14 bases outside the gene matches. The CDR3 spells CATLLSGGVGDTQYF. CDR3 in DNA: TGTGCCACCCTACTAAGCGGGGGCGTTGGAGATACGCAGTATTTT.

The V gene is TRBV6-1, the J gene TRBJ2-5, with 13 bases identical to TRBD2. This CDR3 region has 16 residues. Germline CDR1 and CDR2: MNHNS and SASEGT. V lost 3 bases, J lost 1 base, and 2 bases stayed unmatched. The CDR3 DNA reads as TGTGCCAGCAGTGAGGGACTAGCGGGGTTCCAAGAGACCCAGTACTTC. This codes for CASSEGLAGFQETQYF.

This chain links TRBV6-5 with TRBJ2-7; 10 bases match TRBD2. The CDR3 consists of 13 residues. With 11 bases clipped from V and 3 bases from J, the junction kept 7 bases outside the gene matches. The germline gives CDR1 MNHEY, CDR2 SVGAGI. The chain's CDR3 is CACRERGGYEQYF. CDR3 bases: TGTGCCTGTCGGGAGCGGGGGGGCTACGAGCAGTACTTC.

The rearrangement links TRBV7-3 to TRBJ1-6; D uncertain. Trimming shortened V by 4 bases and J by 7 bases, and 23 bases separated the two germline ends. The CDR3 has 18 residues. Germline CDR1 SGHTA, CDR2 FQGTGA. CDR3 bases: TGTGCCAGCAGCTCCCCTAATTGGGGAGGGCTGGGGAATTCACCCCTCCACTTT. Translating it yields CASSSPNWGGLGNSPLHF.

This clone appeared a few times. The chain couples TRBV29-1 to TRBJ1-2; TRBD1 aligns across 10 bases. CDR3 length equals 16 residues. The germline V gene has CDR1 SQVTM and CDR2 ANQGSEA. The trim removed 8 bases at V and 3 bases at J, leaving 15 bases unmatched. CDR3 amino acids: CSTRGTGDPIHYGYTF. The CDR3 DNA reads TGCAGCACCCGAGGGACAGGGGACCCTATTCACTATGGCTACACCTTC.

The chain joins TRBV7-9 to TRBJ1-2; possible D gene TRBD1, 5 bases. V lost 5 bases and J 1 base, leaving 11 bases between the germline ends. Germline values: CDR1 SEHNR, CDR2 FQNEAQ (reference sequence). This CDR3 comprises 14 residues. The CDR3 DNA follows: TGTGCCAGCAGCCCTTGGGACTTTAACTATGGCTACACCTTC. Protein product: CASSPWDFNYGYTF.

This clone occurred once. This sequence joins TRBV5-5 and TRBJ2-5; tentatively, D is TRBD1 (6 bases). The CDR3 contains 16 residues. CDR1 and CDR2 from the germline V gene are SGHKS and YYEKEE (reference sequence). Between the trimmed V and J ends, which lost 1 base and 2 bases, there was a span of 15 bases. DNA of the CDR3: TGTGCCAGCAGCTTGCCGAGACAGAGGGGGCAAGAGACCCAGTACTTC. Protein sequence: CASSLPRQRGQETQYF.